The clone carrying this T cell receptor (beta chain) occurred a few times. Its target is unknown. Via MiXCR, TCRdb re-called the 5' RACE reads, giving one row per CDR3 protein. The table records some 120,000 distinct CDR3 sequences, under 9% of them present only once. The sample comes from a study of T cells after yellow fever vaccination. Study-level results: Booster samples showed a return of most primary-vaccination clones (about 97% CD4, about 85% CD8).

The CDR3 covers 12 residues. V lost 10 bases, J lost 0 bases, and 6 bases lay in between. Germline CDR1 and CDR2: SEHNR and FQNEAQ (reference sequence). The sequencing here drew on CD8+ T cells sorted from PBMCs, taken on the day of the yellow fever booster vaccination. The TCR sequence derives from a man aged 18 to 29 who received the YFV17D yellow fever vaccine. This chain joins TRBV7-9 and TRBJ2-2; D call uncertain. The CDR3 protein is CAIEPNTGELFF. The CDR3 bases are TGTGCCATTGAACCGAACACCGGGGAGCTGTTTTTT. Drawing the rest from reference TRBV7-9 and TRBJ2-2, the complete variable domain is DTGVSQNPRHKITKRGQNVTFRCDPISEHNRLYWYRQTLGQGPEFLTYFQNEAQLEKSRLLSDRFSAERPKGSFSTLEIQRTEQGDSAMYLCAIEPNTGELFFGEGSRLTVL.